What follows are 13 T cell receptor beta chains derived from one specimen sequenced in a study of radiation and T cells in renal cell carcinoma. The table came from immunoSEQ multiplex PCR; TCRdb's copy has only in-frame clones and leaves some out. The repertoire holds roughly 150,000 clones, with roughly 87% as singletons. Stated time point: blood 2 weeks post-SBRT. Stated treatment: 15 Gy SBRT to primary tumor, nephrectomy 4 weeks later. The sample in question was blood, obtained from a patient whose treatment included radiotherapy and nephrectomy. The receptors here all came from a woman between 50 and 59 years old with renal cell carcinoma.

The CDR3 coding sequence is TGTGCCAGCAGTGGGACAGGGGATAGTCAGCCCCAGCATTTT. Its protein is CASSGTGDSQPQHF. The V and J genes are TRBV2 and TRBJ1-5; 9 nucleotides align to TRBD1. CDR3 length equals 14 residues. V gave up 4 bases and J gave up 6 bases; unmatched junction bases: 4. From germline, CDR1 is SNHLY and CDR2 FYNNEI. Using reference TRBV2 and TRBJ1-5 for the parts outside the CDR3, the full variable domain is EPEVTQTPSHQVTQMGQEVILRCVPISNHLYFYWYRQILGQKVEFLVSFYNNEISEKSEIFDDQFSVERPDGSNFTLKIRSTKLEDSAMYFCASSGTGDSQPQHFGDGTRLSIL.

V gene TRBV2 combines with J gene TRBJ2-6; D is unclear. Germline V CDR1 and CDR2: SNHLY, FYNNEI. The CDR3 contains 16 residues. V lost 2 bases and J 0 bases, leaving 8 bases between the germline ends. Here the CDR3 DNA reads TGTGCCAGCAGTGAAAGTATGCACTCTGGGGCCAACGTCCTGACTTTC. As protein: CASSESMHSGANVLTF.

The gene calls are TRBV7-3 and TRBJ1-3; D possibly corresponds to TRBD1 (5 bases). The ends were cut back, 5 bases at V and 4 bases at J, with 15 bases in the middle. The CDR3 runs to 15 residues. Germline V gives CDR1 SGHTA, CDR2 FQGTGA. The CDR3 nucleotides read TGTGCCAGCAGCCCGTCGGGGCCGGCGGGAAACACCATATATTTT. Its protein is CASSPSGPAGNTIYF.

The chain has TRBV5-1 and TRBJ2-2, with 7 bases fitting TRBD1. The CDR3 consists of 14 residues. Germline loops: CDR1 SGHRS, CDR2 YFSETQ. Unmatched junction bases numbered 1, after V lost 0 bases and J lost 5 bases. CDR3 nucleotides: TGCGCCAGCAGCTTGGTGACAGGGACCGGGGAGCTGTTTTTT. Protein sequence: CASSLVTGTGELFF. Supplemented by reference TRBV5-1 and TRBJ2-2, the full variable domain reads KAGVTQTPRYLIKTRGQQVTLSCSPISGHRSVSWYQQTPGQGLQFLFEYFSETQRNKGNFPGRFSGRQFSNSRSEMNVSTLELGDSALYLCASSLVTGTGELFFGEGSRLTVL.

This clone was seen a handful of times. The J gene is TRBJ2-7, the V gene TRBV19; D is ambiguous. V was trimmed by 2 bases and J by 2 bases, leaving 10 bases between them. CDR1 is LNHDA and CDR2 is SQIVND in the germline V gene (reference sequence). This CDR3 spans 14 amino acids. The CDR3, as DNA: TGTGCCAGTAGTATATACGCCGAGACCTACGAGCAGTACTTC. Protein: CASSIYAETYEQYF.

V is TRBV11-1 and J is TRBJ2-3, with unresolved D. With 8 bases removed from V and 3 bases from J, the gap between germline ends came to 9 bases. CDR3 size: 12 residues. CDR1 and CDR2 (germline): SGHAT, FQDESV (reference sequence). CDR3 coding DNA: TGTGCCAGCTCACACGGGACAGATACGCAGTATTTT. This sequence encodes CASSHGTDTQYF.

The chain combines TRBV5-1 with TRBJ2-7; TRBD2 agrees at 8 bases. The CDR3 extends over 14 amino acids. Germline V gives CDR1 SGHRS, CDR2 YFSETQ. V was pared by 5 bases and J by 2 bases, with 6 bases of the junction left unmatched. DNA of the CDR3: TGCGCCAGCAGGGTAGCGGGGCCCGCCTACGAGCAGTACTTC. Translation gives CASRVAGPAYEQYF.

Written as DNA, the CDR3 is TGTGCCAGCTCACCAGAACTCAATTCACCCCTCCACTTT. It encodes CASSPELNSPLHF. The rearrangement joins TRBV18 to TRBJ1-6; no definite D call. This CDR3 spans 13 amino acids. Trimming took 2 bases from V and 7 from J, leaving 6 bases between them. The germline CDR1 and CDR2 sequences are KGHSH and LQKENI.

V and J are TRBV4-3 and TRBJ1-4, with 8 bases lining up with TRBD1. This CDR3 contains 14 residues. Germline CDR1 is LGHNA and CDR2 is YSLEER. V trimming: 1 base; J trimming: 6 bases; junction bases outside the gene matches: 1. CDR3 protein: CASSQGTGYEKLFF. As DNA, the CDR3 is TGCGCCAGCAGCCAAGGGACAGGGTATGAAAAACTGTTTTTT.

This chain links TRBV4-1 with TRBJ2-6; D possibly matches TRBD1 or TRBD2 (5 bases each). Germline V gene data show CDR1 as MGHRA and CDR2 as YSYEKL. The V and J ends lost 0 bases and 0 bases respectively, with 15 bases between them. The CDR3 is 19 residues long. Written as DNA, the CDR3 is TGCGCCAGCAGCCAAGAGACTGCCGGGACCTTCTCTGGGGCCAACGTCCTGACTTTC. Protein product: CASSQETAGTFSGANVLTF.

The chain has TRBV7-2 and TRBJ2-3; 8 positions match TRBD2. Looked up from germline, CDR1 is SGHTA and CDR2 is FQGNSA. Trimming took 3 bases from V and 5 from J; bases not matched to a gene: 7. The CDR3 has 15 amino acids. In nucleotides, the CDR3 is TGTGCCAGCAGCTTGGGCGGGGGGCCGGAAGATACGCAGTATTTT. Protein sequence: CASSLGGGPEDTQYF. Variable domain in full (rest from reference TRBV7-2 and TRBJ2-3): GAGVSQSPSNKVTEKGKDVELRCDPISGHTALYWYRQSLGQGLEFLIYFQGNSAPDKSGLPSDRFSAERTGGSVSTLTIQRTQQEDSAVYLCASSLGGGPEDTQYFGPGTRLTVL.

On this clone itself: The junction does not match germline at one end; this may be a read error. The J gene is TRBJ2-1, the V gene TRBV11-1; a possible D gene is TRBD2 (6 bases). This CDR3 region has 13 residues. Germline assignment: CDR1 SGHAT and CDR2 FQDESV (reference sequence). The CDR3 loop is CATSSNSGNEQFF. Here the CDR3 DNA reads TGTGCCACCAGCTCGAATAGCGGTAATGAGCAGTTCTTC.

The chain recombines TRBV30 with TRBJ1-6; D remains ambiguous. The germline V gene has CDR1 GTSNPN and CDR2 SVGIG (reference sequence). Trimming stripped 1 base from V and 5 bases from J, with 15 bases between. This CDR3 contains 16 residues. CDR3 nucleotides: TGTGCCTGGAGTGCGGCGTGGGTCTCTAATAATTCACCCCTCCACTTT. It translates to CAWSAAWVSNNSPLHF. The whole variable domain, remainder taken from reference TRBV30 and TRBJ1-6, is SQTIHQWPATLVQPVGSPLSLECTVEGTSNPNLYWYRQAAGRGLQLLFYSVGIGQISSEVPQNLSASRPQDRQFILSSKKLLLSDSGFYLCAWSAAWVSNNSPLHFGNGTRLTVT.